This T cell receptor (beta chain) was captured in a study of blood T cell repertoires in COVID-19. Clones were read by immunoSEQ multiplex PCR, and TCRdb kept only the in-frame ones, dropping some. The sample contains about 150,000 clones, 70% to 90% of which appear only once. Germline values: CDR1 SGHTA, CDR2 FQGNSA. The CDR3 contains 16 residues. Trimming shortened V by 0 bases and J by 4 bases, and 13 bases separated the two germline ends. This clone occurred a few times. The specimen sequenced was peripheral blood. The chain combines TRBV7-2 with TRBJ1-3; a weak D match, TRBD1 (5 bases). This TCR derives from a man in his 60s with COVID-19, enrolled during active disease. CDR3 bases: TGTGCCAGCAGCTTAGCGACCACAGGTCACGGAAACACCATATATTTT. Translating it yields CASSLATTGHGNTIYF.